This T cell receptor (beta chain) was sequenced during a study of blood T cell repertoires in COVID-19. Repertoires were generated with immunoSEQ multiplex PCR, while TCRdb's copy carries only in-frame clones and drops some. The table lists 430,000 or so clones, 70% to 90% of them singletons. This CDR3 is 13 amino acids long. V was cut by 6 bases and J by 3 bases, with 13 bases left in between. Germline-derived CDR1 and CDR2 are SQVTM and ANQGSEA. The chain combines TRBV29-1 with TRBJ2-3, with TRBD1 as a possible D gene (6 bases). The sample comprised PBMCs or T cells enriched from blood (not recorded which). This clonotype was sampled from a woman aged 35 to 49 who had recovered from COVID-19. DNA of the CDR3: TGCAGCGTACTAACAGGGTTTACAGATACGCAGTATTTT. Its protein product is CSVLTGFTDTQYF.